The T cell receptor (beta chain) under discussion was sequenced for a study of beta chain features in type 1 diabetes. Sequencing targeted expressed TCRB transcripts, as all isolated RNA had been reverse transcribed. Measured with immunoSEQ multiplex PCR; TCRdb has only the in-frame clones, and not every one. The sample contains 810,000 or so clones, around a sixth of which appear only once. The authors obtained over 95% purity in all sorted populations. Comment on this clone: Its antigen is unidentified.

Study-wide results and limits: VDJ junctions sequenced from type 1 diabetes patients showed fewer insertions and more deletions. HLA influence on TCRB rearrangement stayed unresolved here.

Looked up from germline, CDR1 is LGHNA and CDR2 is YNFKEQ. The V and J ends lost 0 bases and 0 bases, in that order; junction bases with no gene match: 17. The CDR3 runs 21 residues. The sequence was obtained from a woman between 18 and 29 years old in good health. The sample comprised naive CD4+ T cells from blood. The rearrangement joins TRBV4-2 to TRBJ2-1; 7 bases agree with TRBD1. The CDR3 loop is CASSQDFRPGGSADSYNEQFF. CDR3 in DNA: TGTGCCAGCAGCCAAGATTTTAGGCCAGGGGGTAGTGCCGACTCCTACAATGAGCAGTTCTTC.